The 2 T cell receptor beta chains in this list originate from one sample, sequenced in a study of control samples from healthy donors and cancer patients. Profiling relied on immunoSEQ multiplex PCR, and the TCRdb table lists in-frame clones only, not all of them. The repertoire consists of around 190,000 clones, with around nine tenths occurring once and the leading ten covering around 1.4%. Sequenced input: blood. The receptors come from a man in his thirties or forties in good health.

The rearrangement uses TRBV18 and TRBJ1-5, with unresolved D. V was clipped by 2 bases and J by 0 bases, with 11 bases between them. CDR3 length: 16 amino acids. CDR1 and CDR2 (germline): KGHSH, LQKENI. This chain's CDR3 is CASSPWGSNSNQPQHF. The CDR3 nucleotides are TGTGCCAGCTCACCATGGGGATCGAATAGCAATCAGCCCCAGCATTTT.

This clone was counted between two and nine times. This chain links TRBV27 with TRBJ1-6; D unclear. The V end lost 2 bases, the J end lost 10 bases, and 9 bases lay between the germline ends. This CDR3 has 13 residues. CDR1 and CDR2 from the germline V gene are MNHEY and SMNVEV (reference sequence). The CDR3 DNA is TGTGCCAGCAGTTTAGCCCCCGGGTCACCCCTCCACTTT. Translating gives CASSLAPGSPLHF.